The T cell receptor beta chain under discussion was sequenced for a study of chemoradiotherapy in HPV16-positive cancers. Sequencing used immunoSEQ multiplex PCR; TCRdb keeps in-frame clones, though not all of them. This table has approximately 12,000 clones, roughly 70% appearing once. V lost 6 bases to trimming and J lost 8 bases; unmatched junction nucleotides: 6. Germline values: CDR1 LNHDA, CDR2 SQIVND (reference sequence). This CDR3 comprises 12 residues. The receptor was isolated from a human donor with HPV-associated anogenital cancer. This sample was taken from a patient who underwent chemoradiotherapy. The gene calls are TRBV19 and TRBJ1-1, with 7 bases matching TRBD1. Here the CDR3 DNA reads TGTGCCAGTAGCCGTCTGGACAGGGAAGCTTTCTTT. Its translation: CASSRLDREAFF.